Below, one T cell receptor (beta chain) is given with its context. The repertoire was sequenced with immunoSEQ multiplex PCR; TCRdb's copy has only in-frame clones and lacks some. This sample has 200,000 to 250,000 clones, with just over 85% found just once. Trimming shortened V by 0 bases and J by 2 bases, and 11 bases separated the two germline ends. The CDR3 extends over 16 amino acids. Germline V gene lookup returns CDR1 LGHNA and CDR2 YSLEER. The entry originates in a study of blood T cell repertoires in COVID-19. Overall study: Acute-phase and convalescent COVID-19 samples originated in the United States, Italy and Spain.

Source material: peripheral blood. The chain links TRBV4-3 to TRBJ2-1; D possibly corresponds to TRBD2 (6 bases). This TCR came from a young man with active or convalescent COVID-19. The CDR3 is CASSQDNSGPYNEQFF. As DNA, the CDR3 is TGCGCCAGCAGCCAAGATAACAGCGGGCCCTACAATGAGCAGTTCTTC.